This T cell receptor beta chain is drawn from a study of T-cell reconstitution after alpha-beta-depleted transplantation in children. Study-wide findings and caveats: Day-60 TCRbeta diversity that was high in some patients was derived from surviving recipient T cells and thymic progenitors.

Preparation of the TCRbeta library used unique molecular identifiers. TCRdb re-called the PCR reads with MiXCR, one entry per CDR3 protein. The sample holds about 60,000 distinct CDR3 sequences, approximately 43% seen once. Germline lookup yields CDR1 SQVTM and CDR2 ANQGSEA. The CDR3 runs 11 residues. The germline V and J ends were trimmed by 4 bases and 4 bases, with 7 bases remaining between them. This clonotype was seen more than once but under ten times. The antigen is not known. Here the sequenced sample was PBMCs, mostly from graft donor cells, taken 360 days after TCRalphabeta/CD19-depleted stem cell transplant. The chain carries TRBV29-1 and TRBJ2-5; D perhaps matches TRBD1 (5 bases). The receptor was derived from a male patient between 5 and 17 years old who had a stem cell transplant for acute lymphoblastic leukemia, so the T cells may come from the graft donor. In nucleotides, the CDR3 is TGCAGCGTTGCTAGGGGAGAGACCCAGTACTTC. Its translation: CSVARGETQYF.